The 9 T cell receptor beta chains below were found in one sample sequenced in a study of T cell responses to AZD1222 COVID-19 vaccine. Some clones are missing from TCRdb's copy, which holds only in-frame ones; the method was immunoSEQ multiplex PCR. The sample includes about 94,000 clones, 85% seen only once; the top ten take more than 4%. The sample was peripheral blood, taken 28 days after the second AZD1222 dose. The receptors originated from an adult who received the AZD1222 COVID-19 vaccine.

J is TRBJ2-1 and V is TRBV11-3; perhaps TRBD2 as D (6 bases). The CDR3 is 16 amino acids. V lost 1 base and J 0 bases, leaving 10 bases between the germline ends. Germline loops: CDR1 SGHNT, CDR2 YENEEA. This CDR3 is CASSLGSGSSYNEQFF. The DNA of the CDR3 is TGTGCCAGCAGCTTAGGTAGCGGAAGCTCCTACAATGAGCAGTTCTTC.

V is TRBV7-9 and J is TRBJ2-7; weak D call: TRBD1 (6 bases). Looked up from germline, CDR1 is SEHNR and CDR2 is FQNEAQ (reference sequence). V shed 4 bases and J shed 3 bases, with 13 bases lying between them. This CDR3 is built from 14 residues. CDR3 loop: CASSSPGQLYEQYF. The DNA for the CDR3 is TGTGCCAGCAGCTCTCCAGGACAGCTCTACGAGCAGTACTTC. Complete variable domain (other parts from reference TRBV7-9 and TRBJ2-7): DTGVSQNPRHKITKRGQNVTFRCDPISEHNRLYWYRQTLGQGPEFLTYFQNEAQLEKSRLLSDRFSAERPKGSFSTLEIQRTEQGDSAMYLCASSSPGQLYEQYFGPGTRLTVT.

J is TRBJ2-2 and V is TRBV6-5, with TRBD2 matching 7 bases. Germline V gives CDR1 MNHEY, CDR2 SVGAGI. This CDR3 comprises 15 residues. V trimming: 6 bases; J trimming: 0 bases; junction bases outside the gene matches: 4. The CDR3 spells CASRIAGANTGELFF. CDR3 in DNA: TGTGCCAGCAGAATAGCGGGTGCGAACACCGGGGAGCTGTTTTTT.

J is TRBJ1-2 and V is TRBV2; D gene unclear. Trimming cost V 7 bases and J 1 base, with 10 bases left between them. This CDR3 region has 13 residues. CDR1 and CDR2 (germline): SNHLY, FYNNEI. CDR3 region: CASNLGFNYGYTF. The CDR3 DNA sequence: TGTGCCAGCAATCTGGGATTTAACTATGGCTACACCTTC.

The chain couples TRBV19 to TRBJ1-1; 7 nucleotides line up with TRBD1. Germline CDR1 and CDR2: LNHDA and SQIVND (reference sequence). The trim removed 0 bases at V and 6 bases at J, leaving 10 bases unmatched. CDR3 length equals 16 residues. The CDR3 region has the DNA TGTGCCAGTAGTATAGACAGGGGGACATTGTACCCTGAAGCTTTCTTT. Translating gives CASSIDRGTLYPEAFF.

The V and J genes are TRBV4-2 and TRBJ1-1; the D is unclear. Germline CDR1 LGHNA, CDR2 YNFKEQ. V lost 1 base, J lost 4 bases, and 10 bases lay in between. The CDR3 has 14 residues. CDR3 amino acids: CASSQGGRLTEAFF. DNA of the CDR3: TGTGCCAGCAGCCAAGGTGGGAGGCTCACTGAAGCTTTCTTT.

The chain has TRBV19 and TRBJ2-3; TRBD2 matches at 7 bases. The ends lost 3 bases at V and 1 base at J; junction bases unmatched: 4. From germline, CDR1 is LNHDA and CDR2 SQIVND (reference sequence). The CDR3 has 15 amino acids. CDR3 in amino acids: CASSIGLAGTDTQYF. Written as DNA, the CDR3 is TGTGCCAGTAGTATTGGTCTAGCGGGCACAGATACGCAGTATTTT.

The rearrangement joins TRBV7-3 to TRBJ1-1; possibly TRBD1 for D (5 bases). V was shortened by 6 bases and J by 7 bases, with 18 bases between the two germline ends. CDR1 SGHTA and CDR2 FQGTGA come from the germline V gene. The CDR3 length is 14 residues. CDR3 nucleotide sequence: TGTGCCAGCAGTCGTTCAGGGAGGGGAGGTGAAGCTTTCTTT. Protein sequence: CASSRSGRGGEAFF. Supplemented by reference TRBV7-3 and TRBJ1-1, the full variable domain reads GAGVSQTPSNKVTEKGKYVELRCDPISGHTALYWYRQSLGQGPEFLIYFQGTGAADDSGLPNDRFFAVRPEGSVSTLKIQRTERGDSAVYLCASSRSGRGGEAFFGQGTRLTVV.

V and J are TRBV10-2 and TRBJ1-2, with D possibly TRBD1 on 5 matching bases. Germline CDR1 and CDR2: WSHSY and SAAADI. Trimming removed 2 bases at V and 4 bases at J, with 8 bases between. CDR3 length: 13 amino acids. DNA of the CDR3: TGCGCCAGCAGTGAGGGTAGGGGCTATGGCTACACCTTC. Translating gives CASSEGRGYGYTF.